The entry that follows covers one T cell receptor (beta chain) sequence. Its antigen specificity is not known. No quality values exist for individual bases; no much larger clone is one base distant. For the CD8 naive samples, CD45RO-negative cells were positively selected for CCR7, yielding a CD45RA+CCR7+ population from which TemRA cells were excluded. Healthy HIV-negative adults with no recently reported acute infections or vaccinations were included as donors. Every donor was a Caucasian adult living in Nashville, Tennessee, USA. Blood was obtained by leukapheresis, after which PBMCs were separated by Ficoll-Histopaque density gradient centrifugation and cryopreserved in liquid nitrogen vapor phase. Analytical flow cytometry was used to check the purity and quantity of each magnetically sorted T cell population. Each sorted fraction had its genomic DNA isolated and then quantified by UV absorbance on a Nanodrop 2000c.

Using the deep immunoSEQ assay, multiplex PCR amplified TCR CDR3 regions from genomic DNA. Genomic DNA extracted from each cell subset was distributed evenly over all wells of several immunoSEQ 96-well plates, and each plate served as one replicate. Each replicate PCR for sorted subsets received 200 ng genomic DNA, equal to tens of thousands of T cell genomes. Purified libraries were quantified with a Qubit 3.0 fluorometer, sized on a Bioanalyzer 2100, and re-quantified with the KAPA Library Quantification kit. Every immunoSEQ 96-well plate was sequenced on a dedicated single-read 150-cycle Illumina NextSeq 550 flow cell. Concerning the study's data processing: The immunoSEQ output contained only junctional sequences without quality scores, so filtering could not match that applied to full-length reads. To assign V/J genes and CDR3, sequences were annotated against IMGT germline references using PyIR, a Python wrapper for IgBLAST v1.9. Reads were removed for weak V/J assignments (E-value above 1e-6), missing CDR3, stop codons, out-of-frame junctions, or ambiguous translated residues. V3J clonotypes were defined as sequences sharing an identical inferred V gene, J gene, and CDR3 amino acid sequence. To compute the percentage overlap between repertoires, the number of shared unique clonotypes was divided by the size of the smaller repertoire. Repertoire richness was assessed with RTK rarefaction, the Chao1 estimator, and Recon v2.1 estimates of unobserved clonotypes. For all TCRbeta clonotypes obtained by the gDNA method from several donors, generation probabilities were computed with OLGA. The clones in this table, taken by TCRdb from immuneACCESS, are in-frame only. Not every clone is retained; where verified, under half of the shortfall comes from an unresolved V gene, and the cause of the rest is unknown. The V and J calls and clone size come from that table; D and trimming were worked out from the DNA. This sample is represented by about 2 million clones; about 95% of them were singletons. The top ten constitute approximately 1.2% of the sample.

The data originate from a study of shared clonotypes between healthy human individuals (TCRdb year 2020). In terms of the full investigation: The cohort included a few men and a couple of women between 18 and 49 years of age. For each donor, CD4 naive and CD4 memory were each run on three plates, CD8 naive on two plates, and CD8 memory on one plate. Leukapheresis yielded between about 0.85 and 9 billion PBMCs per donor. To estimate repertoire size and how much clonotype sharing occurs between individuals, the study deeply sequenced the blood TCR repertoires of five healthy adults. Libraries were prepared and TCR repertoires were sequenced by different laboratories using diverse techniques, in order to increase sequencing depth and limit assay-specific biases.

What the work shows at the level of the full study, not this receptor alone: Compared with non-shared clonotypes, clonotypes shared by all four sorted-subset donors had higher generation probabilities. Approximately 4.8% of naive CD4, roughly 3.5% of naive CD8, about 2.4% of memory CD4, and approximately 0.39% of memory CD8 clonotypes were shared across several donors. Even with the large sequencing depth, rarefaction of the sorted-subset datasets indicated that sequencing was incomplete. Naive subsets generally had larger estimated clonotype richness than memory subsets. Pairwise subsampling led to the expectation that sequencing depth would affect the degree of clonotype sharing among donors. Sampling was restricted to blood, and TCR repertoires in tissues likely differ from the TCR repertoires found in blood. Because the study included a small number of donors, the genetic and exposure-history diversity represented was limited.

Source material: naive CD8+ T cells sorted from blood. The sample's cell subset or site label is to be understood as: CD45RA+CCR7+. The TCR originated in a man aged 18 to 29 in good health.

CDR3 sequence: CASGASETQYF. In nucleotide form, the sequence is TGCGCCAGTGGAGCGTCGGAAACGCAGTACTTC. The sequence is built from TRBV10-2 and TRBJ2-7; the D gene cannot be resolved reliably. From its cysteine to its phenylalanine, the CDR3 spans 11 amino acids. The DNA shown is the 33-base CDR3, in frame from base 1. At the junction V is shortened by 9 bases and J by 9 bases, with 15 bases in between. Per the germline V gene, WSHSY is the CDR1 and SAAADI is the CDR2.